Following are 10 T cell receptor beta chains from one sample sequenced in a study of identical twins. TCRdb re-derived calls from the 5' RACE reads in MiXCR, one entry per CDR3 protein. Of 450,000 or so distinct CDR3 sequences listed, approximately 24% were seen once; the top ten hold approximately 2.9%. The same sample was also used in a study of T cells expressing NK-cell markers.

Sequenced input: CD4+ T cells sorted from blood. All receptors derive from a young woman in good health.

The chain uses TRBV5-1 and TRBJ2-1; the D call may be TRBD1 or TRBD2 (5 bases each). The V gene lost 5 bases and the J gene lost 3 bases, with 15 bases spanning the gap. This CDR3 region has 15 residues. Looked up from germline, CDR1 is SGHRS and CDR2 is YFSETQ. The CDR3 bases are TGCGCCAGCAGGGTTCGAGGGGCTTACTACAATGAGCAGTTCTTC. Amino acid sequence: CASRVRGAYYNEQFF. The full variable domain, completed using reference TRBV5-1 and TRBJ2-1, is KAGVTQTPRYLIKTRGQQVTLSCSPISGHRSVSWYQQTPGQGLQFLFEYFSETQRNKGNFPGRFSGRQFSNSRSEMNVSTLELGDSALYLCASRVRGAYYNEQFFGPGTRLTVL.

A word on this clonotype: With a much larger clone just one base away, this may be a read error. This CDR3 fails to terminate in the conserved phenylalanine or tryptophan, so it likely reflects a read error. The chain carries TRBV12-3 or TRBV12-4 and TRBJ2-7, with 10 bases fitting TRBD2. The J segment lost 3 bases and the V segment lost 6 bases, leaving 8 bases of the junction unmatched. This CDR3 has 15 amino acids. The CDR3 bases are TGTGCCAGCAGCTTCCTAGCGGGAGCGTTCTACGAGCAGTACTTA. This sequence encodes CASSFLAGAFYEQYL.

This CDR3 is CASSLTGRFGDTQYF. The DNA for the CDR3 is TGCGCCAGCAGCTTGACCGGGAGGTTCGGAGATACGCAGTATTTT. The chain carries TRBV5-1 and TRBJ2-3; 7 bases line up with TRBD2. This CDR3 is built from 15 residues. CDR1 is SGHRS, CDR2 YFSETQ, per germline. With 1 base clipped from V and 5 bases from J, the junction kept 7 bases outside the gene matches.

This clonotype was seen many times. The J gene is TRBJ2-1, the V gene TRBV7-2; TRBD2 matches 7 bases. V was clipped by 6 bases and J by 10 bases; unmatched bases: 12. The CDR3 has 14 residues. The germline V gene encodes CDR1 SGHTA and CDR2 FQGNSA. The CDR3 reads CASRKRGEGGEQFF. The CDR3 DNA reads as TGTGCCAGCAGAAAAAGAGGGGAGGGCGGGGAGCAGTTCTTC.

The chain has TRBV10-3 and TRBJ2-7; D ambiguous. The CDR3 is 12 amino acids. Germline V CDR1 and CDR2: ENHRY, SYGVKD. V was clipped by 3 bases and J by 2 bases, with 5 bases between them. The CDR3 loop reads CAISEDAYEQYF. As DNA, the CDR3 is TGTGCCATCAGTGAAGATGCCTACGAGCAGTACTTC.

V and J are TRBV7-2 and TRBJ2-2; no firm D call. Trimming removed 2 bases from V and 3 bases from J, with 16 bases in between. The CDR3 extends over 17 amino acids. Looked up from germline, CDR1 is SGHTA and CDR2 is FQGNSA. The CDR3 DNA sequence: TGTGCCAGCAGCTTACTCTATTTGGGCCCTGACACCGGGGAGCTGTTTTTT. This sequence encodes CASSLLYLGPDTGELFF.

This clonotype occurred a few times. The chain employs TRBV5-1 and TRBJ2-1, with 10 bases aligning to TRBD2. V gave up 7 bases and J gave up 7 bases; unmatched junction bases: 23. CDR1 is SGHRS and CDR2 is YFSETQ in the germline V gene. The CDR3 length is 19 residues. The CDR3 nucleotides read TGCGCCAGCGCACGGGGCGAGGCACTAGCGGGGTCTCGGGTGAATGAGCAGTTCTTC. It codes for CASARGEALAGSRVNEQFF.

V and J are TRBV10-3 and TRBJ2-1, with D tentatively TRBD2 (5 bases). This CDR3 comprises 11 residues. Germline CDR1 reads ENHRY; CDR2 reads SYGVKD. Trimming took 3 bases from V and 12 from J, leaving 9 bases between them. The CDR3 DNA is TGTGCCATCAGTGATGCGGGTCCGCAGTTCTTC. It translates to CAISDAGPQFF.

This clonotype was seen a few times. The chain joins TRBV7-2 to TRBJ1-1; no firm D call. Per germline, CDR1 SGHTA and CDR2 FQGNSA. This CDR3 region has 15 residues. Trimming shortened V by 5 bases and J by 2 bases, and 15 bases separated the two germline ends. The CDR3 loop reads CASSPLAGENTEAFF. Here the CDR3 DNA reads TGTGCCAGCAGCCCTTTGGCAGGCGAAAACACTGAAGCTTTCTTT.

The chain is built from TRBV18 and TRBJ2-5; D unclear. The CDR3 spans 13 residues. Trimming removed 1 base from V and 3 bases from J, with 6 bases in between. The V gene's germline CDR1 is KGHSH and CDR2 LQKENI. The DNA for the CDR3 is TGTGCCAGCTCACCACGGATGGAAGAGACCCAGTACTTC. Protein sequence: CASSPRMEETQYF. Drawing the rest from reference TRBV18 and TRBJ2-5, the complete variable domain is NAGVMQNPRHLVRRRGQEARLRCSPMKGHSHVYWYRQLPEEGLKFMVYLQKENIIDESGMPKERFSAEFPKEGPSILRIQQVVRGDSAAYFCASSPRMEETQYFGPGTRLLVL.